The 28 T cell receptor beta chains reported below all come from one sample, sequenced in a study of blood T cell repertoires in COVID-19. Generated by immunoSEQ multiplex PCR, the TCRdb table keeps only in-frame clones and is missing some. The sample consists of 100,000 or so clones, about nine tenths of them appearing once. The sequenced sample consisted of peripheral blood. The receptors stem from a man aged 65-85 years with acute or convalescent COVID-19.

V is TRBV5-1 and J is TRBJ2-1, with a weak D call TRBD1 (5 bases). The CDR3 consists of 12 residues. Germline V gene sequence: CDR1 SGHRS, CDR2 YFSETQ. V was trimmed by 2 bases and J by 9 bases, leaving 9 bases between them. This CDR3 is CASSFGASEQFF. Written as DNA, the CDR3 is TGCGCCAGCAGCTTTGGGGCCAGTGAGCAGTTCTTC.

The J gene is TRBJ2-3, the V gene TRBV5-6; 12 nucleotides agree with TRBD1. V lost 2 bases and J lost 5; bases outside the gene matches: 6. In germline, CDR1 is SGHDT, CDR2 YYEEEE. This CDR3 contains 16 residues. CDR3 amino acids: CASSFRRDRGRDTQYF. In nucleotides, the CDR3 is TGTGCCAGCAGCTTCCGCCGGGACAGGGGGCGAGATACGCAGTATTTT.

J is TRBJ1-2 and V is TRBV19; weak D call: TRBD1 (5 bases). Deletions cut 3 bases from V and 13 bases from J, with 15 bases between. This CDR3 region has 12 residues. In germline, CDR1 is LNHDA, CDR2 SQIVND (reference sequence). CDR3 residues: CASSIGRARSTF. The CDR3 DNA follows: TGTGCCAGTAGTATTGGCAGGGCCAGATCCACCTTC.

The rearrangement links TRBV7-2 to TRBJ1-4; no clear D gene. The ends were cut back, 1 base at V and 2 bases at J, with 11 bases in the middle. This CDR3 region has 16 residues. Germline V gene lookup returns CDR1 SGHTA and CDR2 FQGNSA. The CDR3 reads CASSLEAGPTNEKLFF. In nucleotides, the CDR3 is TGTGCCAGCAGCTTAGAGGCTGGGCCCACTAATGAAAAACTGTTTTTT. The full variable domain, with the rest looked up from reference TRBV7-2 and TRBJ1-4, is GAGVSQSPSNKVTEKGKDVELRCDPISGHTALYWYRQSLGQGLEFLIYFQGNSAPDKSGLPSDRFSAERTGGSVSTLTIQRTQQEDSAVYLCASSLEAGPTNEKLFFGSGTQLSVL.

The CDR3: CASSTRTSGSYNEQFF. The CDR3, as DNA: TGTGCCAGTAGTACACGGACTAGCGGGAGTTACAATGAGCAGTTCTTC. The chain recombines TRBV19 with TRBJ2-1, with 13 bases fitting TRBD2. V was pared by 4 bases and J by 4 bases, with 4 bases of the junction left unmatched. This CDR3 has 16 residues. Germline CDR1 LNHDA, CDR2 SQIVND (reference sequence).

The chain has TRBV5-4 and TRBJ1-1; D not resolved. Germline CDR1 reads SGHNT; CDR2 reads YYREEE (reference sequence). The CDR3 extends over 12 amino acids. V lost 4 bases and J lost 7, with 11 bases in between. CDR3: CASSIGTVEAFF. The CDR3 DNA reads as TGTGCCAGCAGCATCGGTACAGTTGAAGCTTTCTTT.

This chain joins TRBV4-3 and TRBJ1-2; D not resolved. The CDR3 spans 14 residues. CDR1 is LGHNA and CDR2 is YSLEER in the germline V gene. Trimming removed 0 bases from V and 8 bases from J, with 13 bases in between. The CDR3 DNA follows: TGCGCCAGCAGCCAAGATACGGGAGATAACGGCTACACCTTC. This codes for CASSQDTGDNGYTF.

This rearrangement joins TRBV7-9 to TRBJ1-4, with unresolved D. V was shortened by 4 bases and J by 7 bases, with 13 bases between the two germline ends. From germline, CDR1 is SEHNR and CDR2 FQNEAQ (reference sequence). The CDR3 has 14 amino acids. The CDR3 reads CASSSNQRLEKLFF. The CDR3 nucleotides read TGTGCCAGCAGCTCGAACCAGAGGCTTGAAAAACTGTTTTTT.

The J gene is TRBJ1-4, the V gene TRBV4-3; the D gene is possibly TRBD1 (6 bases). The CDR3 consists of 14 residues. Germline values: CDR1 LGHNA, CDR2 YSLEER. V was pared by 0 bases and J by 6 bases, with 8 bases between. The CDR3 bases are TGCGCCAGCAGCCAAGAGGGGACACATGAAAAACTGTTTTTT. This translates into CASSQEGTHEKLFF.

The rearrangement uses TRBV19 and TRBJ2-7; maybe TRBD2 (6 bases). The CDR3 covers 15 residues. CDR1 and CDR2 (germline): LNHDA, SQIVND (reference sequence). Trimming took off 5 bases at V and 2 bases at J, with 16 bases between the two ends. The CDR3 region is CASSWGRSATYEQYF. The CDR3 DNA reads as TGTGCCAGTAGTTGGGGGAGGTCAGCCACCTACGAGCAGTACTTC.

The chain employs TRBV4-3 and TRBJ1-2, with D hard to call. V gave up 0 bases and J gave up 2 bases, with 10 bases separating them. The CDR3 consists of 15 residues. Looked up from germline, CDR1 is LGHNA and CDR2 is YSLEER. As DNA, the CDR3 is TGCGCCAGCAGCCAAGATTTTTTCCCGAACTATGGCTACACCTTC. Protein sequence: CASSQDFFPNYGYTF.

The chain employs TRBV6-2 or TRBV6-3 and TRBJ1-3; D gene unclear. V lost 0 bases and J lost 2, with 11 bases in between. From germline, CDR1 is MNHEY and CDR2 SVGEGT. The CDR3 has 16 amino acids. This CDR3 is CASSYSGGFTGNTIYF. The DNA for the CDR3 is TGTGCCAGCAGTTACTCGGGCGGGTTCACTGGAAACACCATATATTTT.

The V gene is TRBV30, the J gene TRBJ1-6, with a tentative D call TRBD1 (5 bases). This CDR3 is built from 15 residues. Trimming left V 0 bases short and J 10 bases short, with 16 bases between. The V gene's germline CDR1 is GTSNPN and CDR2 SVGIG (reference sequence). The CDR3 spells CAWSVLQVAGSPLHF. In DNA form, the CDR3 reads TGTGCCTGGAGTGTTCTACAGGTTGCAGGCTCACCCCTCCACTTT. Full variable domain (rest looked up from reference TRBV30 and TRBJ1-6): SQTIHQWPATLVQPVGSPLSLECTVEGTSNPNLYWYRQAAGRGLQLLFYSVGIGQISSEVPQNLSASRPQDRQFILSSKKLLLSDSGFYLCAWSVLQVAGSPLHFGNGTRLTVT.

The V call is TRBV13, the J call TRBJ2-4; TRBD2 is a possible D gene (5 bases). Trimming removed 3 bases at V and 1 base at J, with 10 bases between. Germline loops: CDR1 PRHDT, CDR2 FYEKMQ (reference sequence). The CDR3 totals 15 residues. CDR3 sequence: CASSFYSGAKNIQYF. For the CDR3, the DNA is TGTGCCAGCAGCTTCTACTCGGGGGCCAAAAACATTCAGTACTTC.

Regarding this clone: Different DNA sequences within this sample yield the same CDR3. The gene calls are TRBV4-1 and TRBJ1-3, with a weak D call TRBD1 (5 bases). CDR3 length: 14 amino acids. CDR1 is MGHRA and CDR2 is YSYEKL in the germline V gene. Trimming took off 5 bases at V and 2 bases at J, with 10 bases between the two ends. CDR3 nucleotide sequence: TGCGCCAGCAGCACCTGGGGCCCTGGAAACACCATATATTTT. It yields the protein CASSTWGPGNTIYF.

The chain couples TRBV27 to TRBJ2-3; 10 bases map to TRBD1. CDR1 and CDR2 from the germline V gene are MNHEY and SMNVEV (reference sequence). With V trimmed by 0 bases and J by 1 base, 7 bases remained unmatched. The length of the CDR3 is 18 residues. The CDR3 DNA reads as TGTGCCAGCAGTTTATCCGGGGACAGGGGCCACGGCACAGATACGCAGTATTTT. Protein: CASSLSGDRGHGTDTQYF.

This chain uses TRBV11-2 with TRBJ1-3, with a possible D match to TRBD1 (6 bases). The CDR3 sequence is 16 residues long. V lost 5 bases to trimming and J lost 2 bases, with 16 bases between them. In germline, CDR1 is SGHAT, CDR2 FQNNGV. The DNA for the CDR3 is TGTGCCAGCAGCCCCGTCCGACAGGCTGCTGGAAACACCATATATTTT. As protein: CASSPVRQAAGNTIYF.

The genes are TRBV3-1 (or the pseudogene TRBV3-2) and TRBJ2-7; the D gene is possibly TRBD2 (5 bases). CDR3 size: 16 residues. Germline V gene lookup returns CDR1 LGHDT and CDR2 YNNKEL (reference sequence). V dropped 0 bases and J dropped 0 bases, with 12 bases sitting between them. The CDR3 here is CASSQDVRRSSYEQYF. Here the CDR3 DNA reads TGTGCCAGCAGCCAAGATGTTCGGAGGAGCTCCTACGAGCAGTACTTC.

CDR3 nucleotides: TGTGCCAGCAGCCAAGATCCAGTCTATGGCTACACCTTC. This sequence encodes CASSQDPVYGYTF. The chain carries TRBV14 and TRBJ1-2; D gene ambiguous. CDR3 length: 13 amino acids. V lost 0 bases to trimming and J lost 4 bases, with 6 bases between them. Germline CDR1 is SGHDN and CDR2 is FVKESK.

This chain joins TRBV27 and TRBJ1-5; D is undetermined. This CDR3 spans 11 amino acids. Germline loops: CDR1 MNHEY, CDR2 SMNVEV (reference sequence). The V gene lost 3 bases and the J gene lost 7 bases, with 4 bases spanning the gap. The CDR3 here is CASSFGQPQHF. CDR3 bases: TGTGCCAGCAGTTTTGGCCAGCCCCAGCATTTT.

The gene calls are TRBV19 and TRBJ1-1, with 9 bases matching TRBD1. The CDR3 length is 14 residues. From germline, CDR1 is LNHDA and CDR2 SQIVND (reference sequence). Unmatched junction bases numbered 7, after V lost 3 bases and J lost 8 bases. Written as DNA, the CDR3 is TGTGCCAGTAGTATGCGCCGACAGGGGGTCGAAGCTTTCTTT. Its translation: CASSMRRQGVEAFF.

V and J are TRBV20-1 and TRBJ2-1; D is unclear. The length of the CDR3 is 10 residues. V shed 5 bases and J shed 8 bases, with 7 bases lying between them. Germline V gene sequence: CDR1 DFQATT, CDR2 SNEGSKA (reference sequence). Written as DNA, the CDR3 is TGCAGTGCTCGGAGCGATGAGCAGTTCTTC. Translating gives CSARSDEQFF.

In its sample, this clone was seen a few times. The chain employs TRBV15 and TRBJ2-3, with D possibly matching TRBD2 (5 bases). The CDR3 has 16 amino acids. Germline lookup yields CDR1 LNHNV and CDR2 YYDKDF (reference sequence). Trimming stripped 0 bases from V and 5 bases from J, with 15 bases between. The CDR3 here is CATSRDAFSRGDTQYF. In DNA, the CDR3 is TGTGCCACCAGCAGAGATGCTTTTTCCCGGGGAGATACGCAGTATTTT.

The chain recombines TRBV6-5 with TRBJ2-7, with D perhaps TRBD2 (6 bases). The germline V and J ends were trimmed by 3 bases and 6 bases, with 15 bases remaining between them. The germline V gene has CDR1 MNHEY and CDR2 SVGAGI. The CDR3 consists of 14 residues. The CDR3 reads CASSYSSREREQYF. In nucleotides, the CDR3 is TGTGCCAGCAGTTATAGCTCGCGGGAACGCGAGCAGTACTTC.

The chain recombines TRBV5-1 with TRBJ2-5; 12 bases agree with TRBD2. In germline, CDR1 is SGHRS, CDR2 YFSETQ. V was pared by 0 bases and J by 4 bases, with 1 base of the junction left unmatched. The CDR3 is made up of 15 amino acids. CDR3 amino acids: CASSLGTSGIETQYF. The CDR3 DNA reads TGCGCCAGCAGCTTGGGGACTAGCGGGATAGAGACCCAGTACTTC.

The rearrangement joins TRBV5-1 to TRBJ2-2; D perhaps matches TRBD2 (5 bases). V gave up 1 base and J gave up 5 bases, with 9 bases separating them. Germline CDR1 is SGHRS and CDR2 is YFSETQ. The CDR3 consists of 14 residues. CDR3 DNA: TGCGCCAGCAGCTTGACTAGACAAACCGGGGAGCTGTTTTTT. This sequence encodes CASSLTRQTGELFF.

Only one count was recorded for this clone. The rearrangement joins TRBV9 to TRBJ2-7, with 10 bases matching TRBD2. V was pared by 2 bases and J by 2 bases, with 10 bases of the junction left unmatched. The length of the CDR3 is 17 residues. CDR1 is SGDLS, CDR2 YYNGEE, per germline. The CDR3 here is CASSVGTALAGAYEQYF. The CDR3 coding sequence is TGTGCCAGCAGCGTCGGGACAGCCCTAGCGGGGGCCTACGAGCAGTACTTC.

This rearrangement joins TRBV28 to TRBJ2-1; 11 nucleotides agree with TRBD2. V lost 9 bases and J lost 8; bases outside the gene matches: 12. The CDR3 sequence is 15 residues long. The germline CDR1 and CDR2 sequences are MDHEN and SYDVKM. CDR3 protein: CASYLAGGPVYEQFF. CDR3 DNA sequence: TGTGCCAGTTATTTAGCGGGAGGGCCTGTGTATGAGCAGTTCTTC.